This T cell receptor (beta chain) was sequenced during a study of blood T cell repertoires in COVID-19. The wider study: From the United States, Italy and Spain came samples of acute and convalescent COVID-19. From T cells, B-cell-depleted T cells, or PBMCs came the material, which was cDNA or gDNA.

Original processing methods: How many nucleated cells were present was estimated from reference gene primer amplification. TCRdb keeps only in-frame clones here, not all; method: immunoSEQ multiplex PCR. That table furnishes V, J and clone size, whereas the DNA furnished D and trimming. The top ten hold around 1.6% of the sample, which has approximately 210,000 clones, roughly nine tenths seen once. Trimming removed 6 bases from V and 5 bases from J; junction bases left unmatched: 10. The CDR3 runs to 15 residues. Germline V lookup: CDR1 SGHRS, CDR2 YFSETQ. This sequence was found in a man between 65 and 85 years old with acute or convalescent COVID-19. This sequence joins TRBV5-1 and TRBJ2-1; 8 nucleotides match TRBD2. What was sequenced was peripheral blood. The CDR3 loop reads CASNLLAGANNEQFF. The DNA of the CDR3 is TGCGCCAGCAACCTCCTAGCGGGCGCCAACAATGAGCAGTTCTTC.